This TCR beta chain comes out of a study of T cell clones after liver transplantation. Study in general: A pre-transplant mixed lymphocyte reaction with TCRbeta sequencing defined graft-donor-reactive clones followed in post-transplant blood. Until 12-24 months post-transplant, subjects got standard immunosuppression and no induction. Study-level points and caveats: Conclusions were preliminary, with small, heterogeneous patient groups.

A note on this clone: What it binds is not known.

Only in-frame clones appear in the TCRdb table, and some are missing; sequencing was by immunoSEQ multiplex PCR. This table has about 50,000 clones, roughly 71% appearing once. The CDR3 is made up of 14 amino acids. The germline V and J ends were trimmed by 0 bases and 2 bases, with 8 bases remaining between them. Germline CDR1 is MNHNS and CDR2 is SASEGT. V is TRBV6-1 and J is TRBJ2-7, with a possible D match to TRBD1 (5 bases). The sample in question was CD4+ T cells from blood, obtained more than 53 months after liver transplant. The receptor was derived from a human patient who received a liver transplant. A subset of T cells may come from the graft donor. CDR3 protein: CASSEATGPYEQYF. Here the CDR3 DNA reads TGTGCCAGCAGTGAAGCAACAGGCCCCTACGAGCAGTACTTC.